The TCR beta chain described here comes from a study of HIV-infected patients and healthy controls. TCRdb reprocessed the 5' RACE reads with MiXCR, giving one entry per CDR3 protein. Of more than 15,000 distinct CDR3 sequences detected, roughly 19% appear once; the ten largest clones hold approximately 33%. This clonotype has just a few counts. V shed 6 bases and J 6 bases; nucleotides not matched to a gene: 8. CDR3 length: 14 amino acids. Sequenced: CD8+ T cells from blood. This chain uses TRBV12-3 or TRBV12-4 with TRBJ2-1; 7 nucleotides match TRBD2. The clonotype was recovered from a human donor in good health. The CDR3 loop reads CASSPGTNPNEQFF. CDR3 DNA sequence: TGTGCCAGCAGCCCCGGGACTAACCCCAATGAGCAGTTCTTC.